This passage covers 14 T cell receptor beta chains from one sample sequenced in a study of shared clonotypes between healthy human individuals. Generated by immunoSEQ multiplex PCR, the TCRdb table keeps only in-frame clones and is missing some. The sample carries about 2.3 million clones, around 93% recorded once. Sequenced input: naive CD4+ T cells from PBMCs. Regarding subset: CD45RA+ positively selected. These receptor sequences come from a young man in good health. Some clones in this sample may be carry-over from other donors' samples.

V gene TRBV6-1 combines with J gene TRBJ1-1; D remains ambiguous. V was clipped by 5 bases and J by 3 bases, with 7 bases between them. The germline V gene encodes CDR1 MNHNS and CDR2 SASEGT. This CDR3 comprises 12 residues. This CDR3 is CASSQLDTEAFF. The CDR3 region has the DNA TGTGCCAGCAGTCAGTTGGACACTGAAGCTTTCTTT.

This chain joins TRBV19 and TRBJ1-2, with D possibly matching TRBD1 (6 bases). Trimming pared 6 bases from V and 2 bases from J, leaving 13 bases between. CDR1 and CDR2 from the germline V gene are LNHDA and SQIVND (reference sequence). CDR3 size: 14 residues. The CDR3 region is CASSNSGQNYGYTF. In DNA form, the CDR3 reads TGTGCCAGTAGCAACTCAGGACAGAACTATGGCTACACCTTC.

The gene calls are TRBV27 and TRBJ1-2, with D possibly matching TRBD1 (5 bases). Trimming pared 5 bases from V and 1 base from J, leaving 20 bases between. Germline CDR1 reads MNHEY; CDR2 reads SMNVEV (reference sequence). The length of the CDR3 is 17 residues. The CDR3: CASSPRGGSRGNYGYTF. For the CDR3, the DNA is TGTGCCAGCAGTCCCCGTGGGGGGAGTCGGGGTAACTATGGCTACACCTTC.

V usage is TRBV7-3 and J usage is TRBJ2-5, with 8 bases matching TRBD1. There are 14 residues in the CDR3. J gave up 5 bases and V 5 bases, and 7 bases lay outside the gene matches. CDR1 is SGHTA and CDR2 is FQGTGA in the germline V gene. CDR3 in amino acids: CASSPRTGWETQYF. CDR3 coding DNA: TGTGCCAGCAGCCCCCGGACAGGGTGGGAGACCCAGTACTTC.

CDR3: CASSLMDHTLHF. The CDR3 bases are TGTGCCAGCAGCCTGATGGACCATACCCTCCACTTT. V usage is TRBV14 and J usage is TRBJ1-6; D ambiguous. V lost 4 bases and J 14 bases, leaving 12 bases between the germline ends. The CDR3 covers 12 residues. CDR1 and CDR2 from the germline V gene are SGHDN and FVKESK.

The chain recombines TRBV28 with TRBJ1-2, with D unclear. This CDR3 spans 15 amino acids. The V end was cut by 0 bases, the J end by 7 bases, with 15 bases between. Germline-derived CDR1 and CDR2 are MDHEN and SYDVKM. The CDR3 sequence: CASSLWAAGVGGYTF. CDR3 coding DNA: TGTGCCAGCAGTTTATGGGCCGCCGGAGTGGGTGGCTACACCTTC.

The chain is built from TRBV5-1 and TRBJ2-1; tentatively, D is TRBD1 or TRBD2 (5 bases each). Deletions cut 6 bases from V and 2 bases from J, with 27 bases between. Germline V lookup: CDR1 SGHRS, CDR2 YFSETQ. This CDR3 spans 19 amino acids. The CDR3: CASKARSVRVANTYNEQFF. The CDR3 bases are TGCGCCAGCAAGGCTCGGTCCGTCAGGGTAGCGAATACCTACAATGAGCAGTTCTTC.

The chain has TRBV27 and TRBJ2-3, with D unresolved. CDR1 is MNHEY, CDR2 SMNVEV, per germline (reference sequence). The CDR3 spans 12 residues. Trimming removed 5 bases from V and 2 bases from J, with 5 bases in between. The CDR3 is CASSKNTDTQYF. CDR3 nucleotides: TGTGCCAGCAGTAAAAACACAGATACGCAGTATTTT.

The CDR3 loop is CASSPNGAGNTIYF. Here the CDR3 DNA reads TGTGCCAGCAGCCCTAACGGGGCTGGAAACACCATATATTTT. The V call is TRBV7-2, the J call TRBJ1-3; D is unclear. V was cut by 5 bases and J by 2 bases, with 10 bases left in between. Germline values: CDR1 SGHTA, CDR2 FQGNSA. This CDR3 region has 14 residues.

The chain employs TRBV7-8 and TRBJ1-1; 9 nucleotides match TRBD1. CDR1 is SGHVS and CDR2 is FQNEAQ in the germline V gene. V lost 5 bases, J lost 1 base, and 5 bases stayed unmatched. The CDR3 length is 15 residues. The CDR3 nucleotides are TGTGCCAGCAGCCCTCGGGACAGGGAGAACACTGAAGCTTTCTTT. Translation gives CASSPRDRENTEAFF. The full variable domain, with the rest looked up from reference TRBV7-8 and TRBJ1-1, is GAGVSQSPRYKVAKRGQDVALRCDPISGHVSLFWYQQALGQGPEFLTYFQNEAQLDKSGLPSDRFFAERPEGSVSTLKIQRTQQEDSAVYLCASSPRDRENTEAFFGQGTRLTVV.

The chain employs TRBV2 and TRBJ2-5; TRBD2 matches at 9 bases. The germline V gene encodes CDR1 SNHLY and CDR2 FYNNEI. The CDR3 totals 15 residues. Trimming took 4 bases from V and 6 from J; bases not matched to a gene: 9. The CDR3 coding sequence is TGTGCCAGCAGTGTGGGGCTAGCGGGATTTCAGACCCAGTACTTC. It yields the protein CASSVGLAGFQTQYF.

CDR3 in DNA: TGTGCCAGCAGCTCCGGACAGGCGCCTTCCTATGGCTACACCTTC. It specifies CASSSGQAPSYGYTF. The J gene is TRBJ1-2, the V gene TRBV11-1; 7 bases match TRBD1. Germline V gives CDR1 SGHAT, CDR2 FQDESV (reference sequence). The V gene end was trimmed by 4 bases and the J gene end by 4 bases; junction bases not matched to a gene: 9. This CDR3 is built from 15 residues.

The chain combines TRBV27 with TRBJ2-7; D is perhaps TRBD1 or TRBD2 (5 bases each). This CDR3 is built from 17 residues. The germline V and J ends were trimmed by 6 bases and 0 bases, with 21 bases remaining between them. CDR1 is MNHEY, CDR2 SMNVEV, per germline (reference sequence). CDR3 in amino acids: CASSLIPLGRPSYEQYF. In DNA, the CDR3 is TGTGCCAGCAGCCTTATTCCCCTGGGACGGCCCTCCTACGAGCAGTACTTC.

J is TRBJ2-7 and V is TRBV5-1; a possible D gene is TRBD2 (5 bases). The CDR3 extends over 14 amino acids. Germline CDR1 SGHRS, CDR2 YFSETQ. Trimming removed 4 bases from V and 7 bases from J, with 18 bases in between. CDR3 protein: CASSPLAGNDEQYF. Here the CDR3 DNA reads TGCGCCAGCAGCCCCCTAGCAGGAAATGATGAGCAGTACTTC.